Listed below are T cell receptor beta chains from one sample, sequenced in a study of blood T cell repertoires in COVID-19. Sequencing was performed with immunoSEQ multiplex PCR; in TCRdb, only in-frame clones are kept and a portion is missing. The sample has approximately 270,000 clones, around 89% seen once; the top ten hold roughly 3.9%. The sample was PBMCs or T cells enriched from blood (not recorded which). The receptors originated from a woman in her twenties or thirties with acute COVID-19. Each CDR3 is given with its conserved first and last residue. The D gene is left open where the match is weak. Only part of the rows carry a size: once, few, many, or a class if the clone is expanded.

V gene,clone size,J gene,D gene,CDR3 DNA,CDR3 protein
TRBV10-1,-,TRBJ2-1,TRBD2,TGCGCCAGCAGTGAGTACGTGACTAGCGGTAATGAGCAGTTCTTC,CASSEYVTSGNEQFF
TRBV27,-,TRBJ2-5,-,TGTGCCAGCAGTTCACGAAGATCCGAGGGAGAGACCCAGTACTTC,CASSSRRSEGETQYF
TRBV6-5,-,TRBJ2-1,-,TGTGCCAGCACATCGAGCTCCTACAATGAGCAGTTCTTC,CASTSSSYNEQFF
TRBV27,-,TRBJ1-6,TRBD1,TGTGCCAGCACCGGACAGGGGAGTTCACCCCTCCACTTT,CASTGQGSSPLHF
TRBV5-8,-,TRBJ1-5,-,TGTGCCAGCAGCCTAAGTGGTCAGCCCCAGCATTTT,CASSLSGQPQHF
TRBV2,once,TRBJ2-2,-,TGTGCCAGCATGACACGGTCGGCCACCGGGGAGCTGTTTTTT,CASMTRSATGELFF
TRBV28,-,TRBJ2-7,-,TGTGCCAGCAGTCCACAGGGTTATTACGAGCAGTACTTC,CASSPQGYYEQYF
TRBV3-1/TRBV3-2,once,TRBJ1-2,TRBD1,TGTGCCAGCAGCCAAGGACAGGGCTATGGCTACACCTTC,CASSQGQGYGYTF
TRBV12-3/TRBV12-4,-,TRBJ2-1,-,TGTGCCAGCAGAAGGGGTGAGCAGTTCTTC,CASRRGEQFF
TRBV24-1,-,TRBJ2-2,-,TGTGCCACCAGTGATCCGGACACCGGGGAGCTGTTTTTT,CATSDPDTGELFF
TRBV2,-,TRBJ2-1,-,TGTGCCAACAACGTCGGGGGTGGGTACAATGAGCAGTTCTTC,CANNVGGGYNEQFF
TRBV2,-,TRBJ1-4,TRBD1,TGTGCCAGCACACCGACAGGGACTAATGAAAAACTGTTTTTT,CASTPTGTNEKLFF
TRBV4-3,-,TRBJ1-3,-,TGCGCCAGCAGCTTGACAGGCAGCTCTGGAAACACCATATATTTT,CASSLTGSSGNTIYF
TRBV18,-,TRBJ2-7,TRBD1,TGTGCCAGCTCACCAGCCCAGGGGGTAGGATACGAGCAGTACTTC,CASSPAQGVGYEQYF
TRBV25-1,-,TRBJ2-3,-,TGTGCCAGCAGTGAAGAGGGACACACAGATACGCAGTATTTT,CASSEEGHTDTQYF
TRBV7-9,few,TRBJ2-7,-,TGTGCCAGCAGCTTAGAGGACAGTTCCTACGAGCAGTACTTC,CASSLEDSSYEQYF
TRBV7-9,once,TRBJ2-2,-,TGTGCCAGCAAATTGTCCGCGAACACCGGGGAGCTGTTTTTT,CASKLSANTGELFF
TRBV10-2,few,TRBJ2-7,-,TGCGCCAGCAGCCTTAGCTTCTCCTACGAGCAGTACTTC,CASSLSFSYEQYF
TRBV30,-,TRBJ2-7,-,TGTGCCTGGAGTCCGGGGTCGGGTTACGAGCAGTACTTC,CAWSPGSGYEQYF
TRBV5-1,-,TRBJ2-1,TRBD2,TGCGCCAGCAGCCAGCTAGCGGGAAGCCCTTTGAATGAGCAGTTCTTC,CASSQLAGSPLNEQFF
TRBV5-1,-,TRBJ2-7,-,TGCGCCAGTAACGAGGGGGCTAGCGGGTTAACTTTCTACGAGCAGTACTTC,CASNEGASGLTFYEQYF
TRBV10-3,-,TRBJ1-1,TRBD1,TGTGCCATCGCAGGGACAGCGAACACTGAAGCTTTCTTT,CAIAGTANTEAFF
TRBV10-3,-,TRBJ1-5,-,TGTGCCATCAGTGAGTCAGGGAGTTCACGGCTATGGGGCAATCAGCCCCAGCATTTT,CAISESGSSRLWGNQPQHF
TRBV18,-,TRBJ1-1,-,TGTGCCAGCTCACAGGGACAAGAGAACACTGAAGCTTTCTTT,CASSQGQENTEAFF
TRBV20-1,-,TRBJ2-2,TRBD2,TGCAGTGCTAGTGATACTAGCGGGACCGGGGAGCTGTTTTTT,CSASDTSGTGELFF
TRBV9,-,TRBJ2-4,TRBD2,TGTGCCAGCAGCGGCCCCCCGGGACTAGCGGGCATTCAGTACTTC,CASSGPPGLAGIQYF
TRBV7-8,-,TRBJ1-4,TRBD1,TGTGCCAGCAGCTCGCGGACAGGGGGAAATGAAAAACTGTTTTTT,CASSSRTGGNEKLFF
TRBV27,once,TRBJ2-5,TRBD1,TGTGCCAGCAGTCCGACGGGACAGGGGAGGGAACAAGAGACCCAGTACTTC,CASSPTGQGREQETQYF
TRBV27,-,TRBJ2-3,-,TGTGCCAGCAGCGAAGCGGAACAGTCCCTCACAGATACGCAGTATTTT,CASSEAEQSLTDTQYF
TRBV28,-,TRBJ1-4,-,TGTGCCAGCACGGAAGGGGCTAGTGAAAAACTGTTTTTT,CASTEGASEKLFF
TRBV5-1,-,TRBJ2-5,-,TGCGCCAGCTCCCCCGCGGAGTACCAAGAGACCCAGTACTTC,CASSPAEYQETQYF
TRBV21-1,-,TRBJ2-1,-,TGTGCCAGCAGCAAAGGACGGGAGGGCCCCAATGAGCAGTTCTTC,CASSKGREGPNEQFF
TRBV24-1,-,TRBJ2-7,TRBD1,TGTGCCACCAGTGATTCAGACAGGGGCGAGCAGTACTTC,CATSDSDRGEQYF
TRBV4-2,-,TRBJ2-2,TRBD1,TGTGCCAGCAGCCAAGGCCTCGGGACAGGGCGTACCGGGGAGCTGTTTTTT,CASSQGLGTGRTGELFF
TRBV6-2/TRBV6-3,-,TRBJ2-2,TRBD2,TGTGCCAGCAGTTACAAGTCGGGAGGGCGCACCGGGGAGCTGTTTTTT,CASSYKSGGRTGELFF
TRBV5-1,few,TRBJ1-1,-,TGCGCCAGCAGCGAGGGTACGACGTCTGGGACTGAAGCTTTCTTT,CASSEGTTSGTEAFF
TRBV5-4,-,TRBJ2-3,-,TGTGCCAGCAGCCCGGGTTTTGGCACAGATACGCAGTATTTT,CASSPGFGTDTQYF
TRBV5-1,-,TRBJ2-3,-,TGCGCCAGCAGGCAGGGATCAGATACGCAGTATTTT,CASRQGSDTQYF
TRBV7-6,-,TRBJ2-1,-,TGTGCCAGCATCCCAATGGGGGGAGCCGGGAGCTCCTACAATGAGCAGTTCTTC,CASIPMGGAGSSYNEQFF